This TCR beta chain is drawn from a study of cytomegalovirus exposure and HLA in healthy donors. Unmatched junction bases numbered 8, after V lost 5 bases and J lost 5 bases. The CDR3 spans 15 residues. CDR1 is SEHNR and CDR2 is FQNEAQ in the germline V gene (reference sequence). This clone has only a few counts. Researchers ran the PCR with 60 Vbeta and 13 Jbeta primers. Clones were sequenced by immunoSEQ multiplex PCR, and TCRdb holds only the in-frame ones, with some missing. The table has fewer than 70,000 clones, around 72% seen once. This chain uses TRBV7-9 with TRBJ1-4; 7 nucleotides line up with TRBD1. Specimen: PBMCs. The clonotype originates from a male donor in good health and CMV-seropositive. DNA of the CDR3: TGTGCCAGCAGCCCAAAGGGGGCCCTCAATGAAAAACTGTTTTTT. The encoded protein is CASSPKGALNEKLFF.